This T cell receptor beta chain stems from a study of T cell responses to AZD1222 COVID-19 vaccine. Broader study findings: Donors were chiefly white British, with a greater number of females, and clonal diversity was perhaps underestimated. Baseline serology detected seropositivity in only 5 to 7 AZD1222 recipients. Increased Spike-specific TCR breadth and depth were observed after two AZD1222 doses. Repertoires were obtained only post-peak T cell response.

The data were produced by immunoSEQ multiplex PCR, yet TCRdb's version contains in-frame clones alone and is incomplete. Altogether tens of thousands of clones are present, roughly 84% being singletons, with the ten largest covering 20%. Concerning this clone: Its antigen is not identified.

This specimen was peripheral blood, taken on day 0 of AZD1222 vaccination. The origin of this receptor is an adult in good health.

As DNA, the CDR3 is TGTGCCAGCAGCTTATACACGTCGTCCTACAATGAGCAGTTCTTC. Protein: CASSLYTSSYNEQFF. J is TRBJ2-1 and V is TRBV7-2; D not certain. Germline V gene sequence: CDR1 SGHTA, CDR2 FQGNSA. The CDR3 covers 15 residues. Trimming left V 2 bases short and J 1 base short, with 9 bases between.